This T cell receptor beta chain was sequenced in a study of neurological immune-mediated disorders. Ten or more counts support this clonotype. From germline, CDR1 is SGDLS and CDR2 YYNGEE. Trimming took 3 bases from V and 3 from J, leaving 7 bases between them. The CDR3 has 12 amino acids. Source material was 2 million unsorted PBMCs, stored at -80 °C in RNAlater. The cDNA was synthesized by 5'RACE incorporating 10-nucleotide random UMIs. A single run covered 15-18 subjects with over 180 million TCR-beta sequences. TCRdb reanalysed the 5' RACE reads using MiXCR and keeps one entry per CDR3 protein. In the table there are tens of thousands of distinct CDR3 sequences, 9% to 12% of which are singletons.

The rearrangement uses TRBV9 and TRBJ2-7; the D gene is possibly TRBD2 (5 bases). The sequenced sample consisted of PBMCs. This receptor was taken from a man aged 40-50 years in good health. Here the CDR3 DNA reads TGTGCCAGCAGCGGCGGAGGCTACGAGCAGTACTTC. Protein sequence: CASSGGGYEQYF.